This T cell receptor beta chain was profiled in a study of OX40 agonist ivuxolimab in advanced cancers. Study-wide results and limits: Low normalized T-cell clonal expansion was also seen in some nonresponders. Still undetermined is the antigen specificity of the expanded peripheral T cells.

CDR1 is ENHRY and CDR2 is SYGVKD in the germline V gene. The ends were cut back, 10 bases at V and 6 bases at J, with 19 bases in the middle. The CDR3 extends over 15 amino acids. Data came from immunoSEQ multiplex PCR; TCRdb stores just in-frame clones and leaves some out. The sample has some 87,000 clones; around nine tenths are singletons. There are a few counts of this clone. Antigen unknown. Sequencing used CD4+ or CD8+ T cells sorted from blood, obtained in a trial of the OX40 agonist ivuxolimab. This clonotype was obtained from an adult with an advanced solid tumor such as melanoma, head and neck, liver or kidney cancer. The chain recombines TRBV10-3 with TRBJ1-6; D gene ambiguous. The CDR3 loop is CATWSAQVANSPLHF. DNA for the CDR3: TGTGCCACCTGGTCTGCCCAAGTTGCTAATTCACCCCTCCACTTT.